The 4 T cell receptor beta chains listed next were all sequenced from one sample in a study of cytomegalovirus exposure and HLA in healthy donors. It was with 60 Vbeta and 13 Jbeta primers that the PCR ran. Clones were sequenced by immunoSEQ multiplex PCR, and TCRdb holds only the in-frame ones, with some missing. The sample consists of approximately 190,000 clones, roughly 68% of them appearing once. Sequencing used PBMCs. The receptors shown here come from a man between 40 and 49 years old in good health and CMV-seropositive.

This clone was counted once. The J gene is TRBJ1-2, the V gene TRBV5-8; D is uncertain. V was pared by 6 bases and J by 4 bases, with 10 bases between. The CDR3 totals 12 residues. Germline assignment: CDR1 SGHTS and CDR2 YDEGEE. DNA of the CDR3: TGTGCCAGCACCCCTTACACCTATGGCTACACCTTC. It specifies CASTPYTYGYTF.

The rearrangement uses TRBV5-4 and TRBJ1-6, with D possibly TRBD1 on 5 matching bases. Deletions cut 5 bases from V and 6 bases from J, with 12 bases between. CDR3 length: 14 residues. Germline lookup yields CDR1 SGHNT and CDR2 YYREEE (reference sequence). The chain's CDR3 is CASRPGLSNSPLHF. CDR3 sequence (DNA): TGTGCCAGCAGACCAGGGTTAAGTAATTCACCCCTCCACTTT.

The V and J genes are TRBV7-2 and TRBJ1-1, with D uncertain. This CDR3 contains 14 residues. Germline V CDR1 and CDR2: SGHTA, FQGNSA. Between the trimmed V and J ends, which lost 2 bases and 0 bases, there was a span of 7 bases. The CDR3 loop reads CASSLSRMNTEAFF. CDR3 bases: TGTGCCAGCAGCTTATCCAGGATGAACACTGAAGCTTTCTTT.

The genes are TRBV7-9 and TRBJ2-1; D is perhaps TRBD2 (7 bases). Germline CDR1 reads SEHNR; CDR2 reads FQNEAQ (reference sequence). V was shortened by 5 bases and J by 7 bases, with 15 bases between the two germline ends. The CDR3 is 14 residues long. This CDR3 is CASSIGGDGNEQFF. The CDR3 DNA is TGTGCCAGCAGCATAGGGGGGGATGGTAATGAGCAGTTCTTC.